This T cell receptor (beta chain) was captured by sequencing in a study of T cell changes during pregnancy in multiple sclerosis. The table came from immunoSEQ multiplex PCR; TCRdb's copy has only in-frame clones and leaves some out. The data show more than 85,000 clones, with roughly nine tenths seen just once and approximately 1.2% held by the top ten. CDR3 length: 15 amino acids. Germline assignment: CDR1 LNHDA and CDR2 SQIVND (reference sequence). Trimming took off 5 bases at V and 7 bases at J, with 17 bases between the two ends. The clonotype originates from a female donor with multiple sclerosis, enrolled in a pregnancy study. Sequencing was performed on peripheral blood, taken in the second trimester of pregnancy. This sequence joins TRBV19 and TRBJ1-4; tentative D call: TRBD1 (6 bases). The CDR3 sequence is CASSRTRGEGEKLFF. CDR3 DNA: TGTGCCAGTAGTCGTACCAGGGGAGAGGGTGAAAAACTGTTTTTT.